This TCR beta chain was captured in a study of beta chain features in type 1 diabetes. Study at large: The examined sorted cells totaled some 99 million across samples.

This clone was seen more than once but under ten times. TCRB transcripts that were expressed got sequenced, as all of the isolated RNA had been reverse transcribed. Profiling relied on immunoSEQ multiplex PCR, and the TCRdb table lists in-frame clones only, not all of them. Of 500,000 to 700,000 clones detected, around 16% appear once; the ten largest clones hold about 0.097%. Germline V CDR1 and CDR2: SQVTM, ANQGSEA. This CDR3 has 13 amino acids. V dropped 1 base and J dropped 1 base, with 8 bases sitting between them. The sample taken for sequencing was naive CD4+ T cells from blood. The chain is built from TRBV29-1 and TRBJ2-7, with a possible D match to TRBD1 (5 bases). The TCR originated in a man between 18 and 29 years old in good health. The CDR3 loop reads CSVEGDRSYEQYF. In DNA, the CDR3 is TGCAGCGTTGAAGGAGACAGATCCTACGAGCAGTACTTC.